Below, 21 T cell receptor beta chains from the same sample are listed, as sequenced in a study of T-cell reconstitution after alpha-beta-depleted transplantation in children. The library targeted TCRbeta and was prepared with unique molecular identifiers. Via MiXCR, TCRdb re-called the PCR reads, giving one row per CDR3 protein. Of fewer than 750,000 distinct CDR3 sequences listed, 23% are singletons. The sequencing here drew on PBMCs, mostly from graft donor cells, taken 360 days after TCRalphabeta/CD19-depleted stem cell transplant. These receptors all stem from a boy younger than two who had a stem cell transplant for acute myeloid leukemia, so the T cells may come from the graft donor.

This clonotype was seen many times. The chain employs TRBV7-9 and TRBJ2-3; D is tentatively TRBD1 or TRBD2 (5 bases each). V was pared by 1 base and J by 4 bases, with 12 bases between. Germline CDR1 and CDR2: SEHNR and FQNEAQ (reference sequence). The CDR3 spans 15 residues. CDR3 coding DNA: TGTGCCAGCAGCTTAGGGCTAGCAGGGTCAGATACGCAGTATTTT. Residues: CASSLGLAGSDTQYF.

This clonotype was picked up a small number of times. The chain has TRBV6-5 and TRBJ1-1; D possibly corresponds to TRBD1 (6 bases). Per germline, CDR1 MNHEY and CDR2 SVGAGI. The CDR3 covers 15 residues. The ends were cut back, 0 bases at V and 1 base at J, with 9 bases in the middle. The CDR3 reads CASSYSGTTNTEAFF. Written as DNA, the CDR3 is TGTGCCAGCAGTTACTCTGGGACAACGAACACTGAAGCTTTCTTT.

This CDR3 reads CASSLEPGLAAYEQYF. In DNA, the CDR3 is TGCGCCAGCAGCTTGGAACCGGGACTAGCGGCTTACGAGCAGTACTTC. The chain uses TRBV5-1 and TRBJ2-7; the match to TRBD2 covers 11 bases. Germline V CDR1 and CDR2: SGHRS, YFSETQ. The CDR3 has 16 amino acids. Trimming cost V 0 bases and J 4 bases; bases outside gene matches: 6.

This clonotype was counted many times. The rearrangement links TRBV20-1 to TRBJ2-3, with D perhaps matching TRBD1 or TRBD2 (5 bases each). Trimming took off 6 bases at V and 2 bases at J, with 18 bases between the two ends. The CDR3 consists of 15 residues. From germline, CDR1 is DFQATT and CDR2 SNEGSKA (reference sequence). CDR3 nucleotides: TGCAGTGCCCAACCAGGGCAGGGACCCACAGATACGCAGTATTTT. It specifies CSAQPGQGPTDTQYF.

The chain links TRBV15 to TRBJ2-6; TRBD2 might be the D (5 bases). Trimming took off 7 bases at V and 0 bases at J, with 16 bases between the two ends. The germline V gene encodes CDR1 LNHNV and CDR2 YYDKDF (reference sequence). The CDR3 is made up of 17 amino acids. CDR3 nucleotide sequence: TGTGCCACCAACCCGGGATATTTAATCTCTGGGGCCAACGTCCTGACTTTC. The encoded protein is CATNPGYLISGANVLTF.

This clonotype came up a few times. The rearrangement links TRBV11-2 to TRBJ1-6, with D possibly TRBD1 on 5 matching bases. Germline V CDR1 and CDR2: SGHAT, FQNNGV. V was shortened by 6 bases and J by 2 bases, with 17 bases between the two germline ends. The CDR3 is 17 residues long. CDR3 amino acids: CASSHQRGVTYNSPLHF. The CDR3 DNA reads TGTGCCAGCAGTCATCAACGGGGGGTCACCTATAATTCACCCCTCCACTTT. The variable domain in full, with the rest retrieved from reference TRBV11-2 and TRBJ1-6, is EAGVAQSPRYKIIEKRQSVAFWCNPISGHATLYWYQQILGQGPKLLIQFQNNGVVDDSQLPKDRFSAERLKGVDSTLKIQPAKLEDSAVYLCASSHQRGVTYNSPLHFGNGTRLTVT.

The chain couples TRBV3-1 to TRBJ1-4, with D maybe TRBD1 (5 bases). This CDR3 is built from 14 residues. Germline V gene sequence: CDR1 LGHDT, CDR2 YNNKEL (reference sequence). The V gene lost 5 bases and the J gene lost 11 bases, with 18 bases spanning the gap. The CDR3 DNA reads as TGTGCCAGCAGCTCCTATGAGTCGGACAACAAACTGTTTTTT. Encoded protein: CASSSYESDNKLFF.

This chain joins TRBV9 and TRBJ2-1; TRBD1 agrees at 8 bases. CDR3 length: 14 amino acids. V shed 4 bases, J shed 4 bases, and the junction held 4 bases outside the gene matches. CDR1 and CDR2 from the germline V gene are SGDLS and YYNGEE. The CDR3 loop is CASSRTGNYNEQFF. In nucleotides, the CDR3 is TGTGCCAGCAGCAGGACAGGGAATTACAATGAGCAGTTCTTC.

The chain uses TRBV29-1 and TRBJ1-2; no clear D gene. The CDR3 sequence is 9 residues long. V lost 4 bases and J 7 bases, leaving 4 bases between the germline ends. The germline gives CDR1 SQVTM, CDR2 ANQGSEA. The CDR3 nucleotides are TGCAGCGTTGCCGCTGGCTACACCTTC. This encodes CSVAAGYTF.

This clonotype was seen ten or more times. The CDR3 DNA follows: TGTGCCAGCTCACCCCTTGCGGGGGGGAGAACAGATACGCAGTATTTT. Translating gives CASSPLAGGRTDTQYF. The rearrangement uses TRBV18 and TRBJ2-3, with TRBD2 identical over 9 bases. Germline V gene sequence: CDR1 KGHSH, CDR2 LQKENI. After removal of 3 bases from V and 3 bases from J, the junction contained 7 bases not matched to a gene. The CDR3 is 16 amino acids.

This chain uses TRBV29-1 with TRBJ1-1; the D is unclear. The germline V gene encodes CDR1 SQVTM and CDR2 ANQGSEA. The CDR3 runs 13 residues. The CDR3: CSWGGRANTEAFF. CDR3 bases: TGCAGTTGGGGAGGGAGGGCGAACACTGAAGCTTTCTTT.

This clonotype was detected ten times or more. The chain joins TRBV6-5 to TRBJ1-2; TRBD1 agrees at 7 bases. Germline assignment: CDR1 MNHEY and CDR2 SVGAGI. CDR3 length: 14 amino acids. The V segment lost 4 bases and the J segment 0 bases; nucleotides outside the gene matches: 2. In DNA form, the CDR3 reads TGTGCCAGCAGTTTGGGACAGCCTAACTATGGCTACACCTTC. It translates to CASSLGQPNYGYTF.

CDR3 nucleotide sequence: TGCGCCAGCAGCCAAGAGACACACAGGTTCTACTATGGCTACACCTTC. Its protein product is CASSQETHRFYYGYTF. This chain connects TRBV4-3 to TRBJ1-2; weak D call: TRBD1 (5 bases). This CDR3 has 16 amino acids. CDR1 and CDR2 from the germline V gene are LGHNA and YSLEER. Trimming shortened V by 0 bases and J by 3 bases, and 14 bases separated the two germline ends.

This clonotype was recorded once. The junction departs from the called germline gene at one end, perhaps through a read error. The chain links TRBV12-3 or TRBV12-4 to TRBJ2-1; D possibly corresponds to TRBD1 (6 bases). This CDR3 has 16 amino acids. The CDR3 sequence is CASSLVGRGSDNEQFF. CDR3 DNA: TGTGCCAGCAGTTTAGTGGGCAGGGGCTCCGACAATGAGCAGTTCTTC.

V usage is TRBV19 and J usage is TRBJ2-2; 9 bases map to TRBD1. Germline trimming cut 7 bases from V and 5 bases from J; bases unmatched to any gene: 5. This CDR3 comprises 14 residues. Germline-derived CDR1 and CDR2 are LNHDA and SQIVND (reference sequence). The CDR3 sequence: CASIKTGGTGELFF. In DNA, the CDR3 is TGTGCCAGTATTAAGACAGGGGGGACCGGGGAGCTGTTTTTT.

Here the CDR3 DNA reads TGTGCCAGCAGTTTCCGGACAGGGAAGGTAGATGAGCAGTTCTTC. This sequence encodes CASSFRTGKVDEQFF. The rearrangement joins TRBV27 to TRBJ2-1; the match to TRBD1 covers 8 bases. In germline, CDR1 is MNHEY, CDR2 SMNVEV (reference sequence). This CDR3 is 15 amino acids long. V lost 3 bases, J lost 8 bases, and 9 bases stayed unmatched.

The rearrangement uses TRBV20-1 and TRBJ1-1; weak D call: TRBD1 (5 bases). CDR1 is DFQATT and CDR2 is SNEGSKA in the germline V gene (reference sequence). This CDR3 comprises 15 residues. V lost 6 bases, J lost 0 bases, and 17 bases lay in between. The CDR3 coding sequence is TGCAGTGCCCCAAAGGGGAGTCGGATGAACACTGAAGCTTTCTTT. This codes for CSAPKGSRMNTEAFF.

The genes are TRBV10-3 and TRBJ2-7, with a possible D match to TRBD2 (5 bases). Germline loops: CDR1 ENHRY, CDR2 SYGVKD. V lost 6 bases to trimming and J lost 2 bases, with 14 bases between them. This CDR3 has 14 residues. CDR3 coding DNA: TGTGCCATCAGGGAGGTTTTAGAAACCTACGAGCAGTACTTC. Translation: CAIREVLETYEQYF.

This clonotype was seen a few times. The CDR3 spells CSARGGSGGHNEQFF. DNA of the CDR3: TGCAGTGCTAGAGGGGGCAGCGGGGGACACAATGAGCAGTTCTTC. The genes are TRBV20-1 and TRBJ2-1, with 8 bases aligning to TRBD2. This CDR3 is built from 15 residues. Germline-derived CDR1 and CDR2 are DFQATT and SNEGSKA (reference sequence). V gave up 1 base and J gave up 5 bases; unmatched junction bases: 7.

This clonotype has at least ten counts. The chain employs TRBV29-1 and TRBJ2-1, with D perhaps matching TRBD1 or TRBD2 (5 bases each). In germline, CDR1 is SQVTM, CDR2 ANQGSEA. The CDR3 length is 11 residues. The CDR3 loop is CSWAGTDEQFF. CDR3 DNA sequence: TGCAGTTGGGCAGGGACGGATGAGCAGTTCTTC.

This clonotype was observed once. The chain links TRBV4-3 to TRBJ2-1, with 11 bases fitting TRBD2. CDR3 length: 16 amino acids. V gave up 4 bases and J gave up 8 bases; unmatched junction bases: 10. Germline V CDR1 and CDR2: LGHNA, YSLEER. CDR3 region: CASSRAELAGVHEQFF. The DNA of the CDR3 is TGCGCCAGCAGCCGGGCCGAACTAGCGGGGGTTCATGAGCAGTTCTTC.